The clone carrying this TCR beta chain appeared a single time. TCRdb's table, derived via immunoSEQ multiplex PCR, lists solely in-frame clones and lacks some. The data contain some 250,000 clones, about nine tenths of them seen just once; the ten biggest clones take up 1.2%. Germline V gene lookup returns CDR1 MGHDK and CDR2 SYGVNS. This CDR3 is 16 amino acids long. Trimming took off 6 bases at V and 2 bases at J, with 16 bases between the two ends. The record originates from a study of blood T cell repertoires in COVID-19. The sequenced sample was PBMCs or T cells enriched from blood (not recorded which). This TCR came from a human donor in a cohort exposed to, infected with or recovered from COVID-19 (not recorded which). The donor label of this sample is uncertain. The chain joins TRBV25-1 to TRBJ2-2; TRBD1 might be the D (6 bases). The CDR3 DNA is TGTGCCAGCAGAGGAATAGGGGGTGCTAACACCGGGGAGCTGTTTTTT. Its translation: CASRGIGGANTGELFF.